This T cell receptor beta chain was identified during a study of T cell responses to AZD1222 COVID-19 vaccine. Only in-frame clones appear in the TCRdb table, and some are missing; sequencing was by immunoSEQ multiplex PCR. The sample lists 180,000 or so clones; almost 90% were seen once. On this clone: Its target is unknown.

Study results and limitations: The donor group comprised mostly white British people and more females; the analysis possibly underestimated clonal diversity. Once two AZD1222 doses were given, Spike-specific TCR breadth and depth went up. Reportedly, nearly half of unique spike TCRs recognized epitopes outside B.1.351/B.1.1.7 mutations. Among AZD1222 vaccinees, only 6 or 7 were seropositive at baseline.

The CDR3 covers 14 residues. Trimming cost V 5 bases and J 0 bases, with 7 bases left between them. The germline V gene encodes CDR1 MGHDK and CDR2 SYGVNS. This chain joins TRBV25-1 and TRBJ1-4; unclear D gene. The starting material was peripheral blood, obtained on day 0 of AZD1222 vaccination. This receptor was taken from an adult in good health. The CDR3 coding sequence is TGTGCCAGCAGTAGTTGGGCAACTAATGAAAAACTGTTTTTT. Protein sequence: CASSSWATNEKLFF.